This T cell receptor (beta chain) was sequenced in a study of CD8 T cells in Susac syndrome. Trimming pared 1 base from V and 0 bases from J, leaving 5 bases between. From germline, CDR1 is KGHDR and CDR2 SFDVKD. The CDR3 runs 14 residues. Random hexamers were used to reverse transcribe about 0.5 to 1 ug of RNA. TCRdb analysed the immunoSEQ multiplex PCR reads with MiXCR anew, one entry per CDR3 protein. The sample has about 290,000 distinct CDR3 sequences, 75% to 90% seen once; the top ten hold about 0.17%. Sequencing was carried out using CD8+ T cells from PBMCs. The source of this sequence is a human donor with multiple sclerosis. This chain joins TRBV24-1 and TRBJ2-5; unclear D gene. CDR3 nucleotide sequence: TGTGCCACCAGTGATTTCGGGTACCAAGAGACCCAGTACTTC. Translating gives CATSDFGYQETQYF.